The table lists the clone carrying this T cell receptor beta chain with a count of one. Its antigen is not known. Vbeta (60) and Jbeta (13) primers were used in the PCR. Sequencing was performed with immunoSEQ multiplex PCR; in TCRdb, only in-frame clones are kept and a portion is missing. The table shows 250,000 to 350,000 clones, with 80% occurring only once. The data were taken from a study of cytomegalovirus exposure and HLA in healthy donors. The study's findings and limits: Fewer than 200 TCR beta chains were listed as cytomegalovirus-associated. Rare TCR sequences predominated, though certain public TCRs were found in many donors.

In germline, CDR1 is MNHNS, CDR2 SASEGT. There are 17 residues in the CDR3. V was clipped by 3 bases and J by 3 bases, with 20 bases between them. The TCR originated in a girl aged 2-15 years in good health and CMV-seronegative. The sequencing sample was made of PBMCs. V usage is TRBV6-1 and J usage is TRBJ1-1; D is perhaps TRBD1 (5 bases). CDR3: CASSDSRTLWGYTEAFF. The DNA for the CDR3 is TGTGCCAGCAGTGATTCCCGGACCCTCTGGGGCTACACTGAAGCTTTCTTT.